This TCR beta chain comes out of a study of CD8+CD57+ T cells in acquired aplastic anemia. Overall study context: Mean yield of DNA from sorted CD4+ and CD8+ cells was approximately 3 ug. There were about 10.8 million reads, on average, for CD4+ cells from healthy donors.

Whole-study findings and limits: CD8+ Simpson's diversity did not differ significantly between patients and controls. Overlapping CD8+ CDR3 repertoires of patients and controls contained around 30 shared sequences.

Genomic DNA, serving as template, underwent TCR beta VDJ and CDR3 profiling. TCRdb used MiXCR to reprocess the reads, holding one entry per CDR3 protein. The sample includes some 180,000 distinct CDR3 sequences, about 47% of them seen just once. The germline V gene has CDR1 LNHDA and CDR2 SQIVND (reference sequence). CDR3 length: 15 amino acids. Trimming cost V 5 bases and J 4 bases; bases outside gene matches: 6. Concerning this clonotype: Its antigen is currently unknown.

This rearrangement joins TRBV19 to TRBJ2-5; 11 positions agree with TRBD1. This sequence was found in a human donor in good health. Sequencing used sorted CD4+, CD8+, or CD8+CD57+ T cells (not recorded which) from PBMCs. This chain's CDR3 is CASSPRTGGAETQYF. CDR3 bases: TGTGCCAGTAGTCCGCGGACAGGGGGCGCAGAGACCCAGTACTTC.